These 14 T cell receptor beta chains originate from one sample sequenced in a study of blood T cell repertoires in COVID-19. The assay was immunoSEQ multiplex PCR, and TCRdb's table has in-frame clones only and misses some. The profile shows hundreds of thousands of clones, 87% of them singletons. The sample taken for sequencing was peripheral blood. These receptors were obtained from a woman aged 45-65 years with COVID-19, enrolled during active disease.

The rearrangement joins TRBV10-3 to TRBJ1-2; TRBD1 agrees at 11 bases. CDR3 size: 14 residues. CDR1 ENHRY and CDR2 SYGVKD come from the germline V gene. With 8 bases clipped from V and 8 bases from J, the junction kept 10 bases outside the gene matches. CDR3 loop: CAIFYGQGARGYTF. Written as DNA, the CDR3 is TGTGCCATCTTCTATGGACAGGGGGCCCGCGGCTACACCTTC.

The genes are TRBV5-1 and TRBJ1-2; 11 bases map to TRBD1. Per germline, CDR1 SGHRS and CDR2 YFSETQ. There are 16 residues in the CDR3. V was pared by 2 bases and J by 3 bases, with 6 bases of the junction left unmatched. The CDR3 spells CASSLSGQGVDYGYTF. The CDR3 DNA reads TGCGCCAGCAGCTTATCGGGACAGGGGGTAGACTATGGCTACACCTTC.

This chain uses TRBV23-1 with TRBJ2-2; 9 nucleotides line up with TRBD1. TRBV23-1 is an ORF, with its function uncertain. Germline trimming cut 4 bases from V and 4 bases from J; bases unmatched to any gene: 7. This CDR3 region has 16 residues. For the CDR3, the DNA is TGCGCCAGCAGTCCCTACAGGGGGCTGACCACCGGGGAGCTGTTTTTT. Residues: CASSPYRGLTTGELFF.

The CDR3 nucleotides read TGTGCCAGCAGCGTAGTAGGAGGGACAGGAGGGACCAATGAGCAGTTCTTC. Encoded protein: CASSVVGGTGGTNEQFF. The rearrangement links TRBV9 to TRBJ2-1, with TRBD1 identical over 8 bases. Trimming removed 0 bases from V and 6 bases from J; junction bases left unmatched: 11. This CDR3 is 17 amino acids long. CDR1 and CDR2 from the germline V gene are SGDLS and YYNGEE.

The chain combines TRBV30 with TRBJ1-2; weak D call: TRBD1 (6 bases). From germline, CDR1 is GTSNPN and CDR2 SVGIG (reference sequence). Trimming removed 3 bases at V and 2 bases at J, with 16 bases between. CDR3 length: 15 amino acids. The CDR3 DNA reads TGTGCCTGGAGGGATCTGGACAGCCGGAACTATGGCTACACCTTC. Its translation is CAWRDLDSRNYGYTF.

This CDR3 reads CASSRKGLAEQETQYF. The CDR3, as DNA: TGTGCCAGCTCCCGCAAGGGACTAGCGGAACAAGAGACCCAGTACTTC. This chain connects TRBV18 to TRBJ2-5; 11 positions agree with TRBD2. The CDR3 loop spans 16 amino acids. Germline CDR1 KGHSH, CDR2 LQKENI. Trimming took 6 bases from V and 2 from J; bases not matched to a gene: 8. Drawing the rest from reference TRBV18 and TRBJ2-5, the complete variable domain is NAGVMQNPRHLVRRRGQEARLRCSPMKGHSHVYWYRQLPEEGLKFMVYLQKENIIDESGMPKERFSAEFPKEGPSILRIQQVVRGDSAAYFCASSRKGLAEQETQYFGPGTRLLVL.

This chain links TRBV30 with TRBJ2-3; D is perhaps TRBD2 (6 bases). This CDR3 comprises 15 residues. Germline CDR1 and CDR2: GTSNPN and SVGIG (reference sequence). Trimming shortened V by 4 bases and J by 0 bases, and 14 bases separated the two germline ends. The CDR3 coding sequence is TGTGCCTGGAAGACGGTTGGACTAAGCACAGATACGCAGTATTTT. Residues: CAWKTVGLSTDTQYF.

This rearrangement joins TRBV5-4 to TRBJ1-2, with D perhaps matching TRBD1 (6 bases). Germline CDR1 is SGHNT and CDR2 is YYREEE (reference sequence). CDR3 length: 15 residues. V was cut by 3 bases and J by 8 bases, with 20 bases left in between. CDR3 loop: CASSWGSRGIEGYTF. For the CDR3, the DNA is TGTGCCAGCAGCTGGGGGTCCAGGGGCATAGAGGGCTACACCTTC.

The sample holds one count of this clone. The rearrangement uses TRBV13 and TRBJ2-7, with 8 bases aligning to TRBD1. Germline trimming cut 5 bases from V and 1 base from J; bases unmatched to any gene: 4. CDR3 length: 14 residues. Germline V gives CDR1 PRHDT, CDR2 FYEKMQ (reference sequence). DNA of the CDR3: TGTGCCAGCAGCCGGACAGGGCTATCCTACGAGCAGTACTTC. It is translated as CASSRTGLSYEQYF.

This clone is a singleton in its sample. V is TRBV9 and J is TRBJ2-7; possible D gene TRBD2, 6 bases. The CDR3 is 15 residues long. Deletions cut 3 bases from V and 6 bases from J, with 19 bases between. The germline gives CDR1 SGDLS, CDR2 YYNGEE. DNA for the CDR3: TGTGCCAGCAGCGCAGGGTTAGGTAGCGGAGTCGAGCAGTACTTC. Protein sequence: CASSAGLGSGVEQYF. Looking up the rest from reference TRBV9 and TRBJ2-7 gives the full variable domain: DSGVTQTPKHLITATGQRVTLRCSPRSGDLSVYWYQQSLDQGLQFLIQYYNGEERAKGNILERFSAQQFPDLHSELNLSSLELGDSALYFCASSAGLGSGVEQYFGPGTRLTVT.

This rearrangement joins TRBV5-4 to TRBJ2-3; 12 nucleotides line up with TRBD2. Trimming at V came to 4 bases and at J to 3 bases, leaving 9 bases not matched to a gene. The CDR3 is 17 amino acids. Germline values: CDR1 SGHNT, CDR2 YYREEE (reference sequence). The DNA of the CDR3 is TGTGCCAGCAGCCCCGCTAGCGGGAGGGCCGGGACAGATACGCAGTATTTT. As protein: CASSPASGRAGTDTQYF.

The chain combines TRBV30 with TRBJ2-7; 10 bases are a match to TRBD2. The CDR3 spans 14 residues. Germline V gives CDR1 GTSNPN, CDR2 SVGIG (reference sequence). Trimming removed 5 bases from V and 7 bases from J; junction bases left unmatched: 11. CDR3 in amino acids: CAWQISGRLGEQYF. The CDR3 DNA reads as TGTGCCTGGCAGATTAGCGGGAGGCTGGGTGAGCAGTACTTC. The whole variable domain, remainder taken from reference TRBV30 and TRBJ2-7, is SQTIHQWPATLVQPVGSPLSLECTVEGTSNPNLYWYRQAAGRGLQLLFYSVGIGQISSEVPQNLSASRPQDRQFILSSKKLLLSDSGFYLCAWQISGRLGEQYFGPGTRLTVT.

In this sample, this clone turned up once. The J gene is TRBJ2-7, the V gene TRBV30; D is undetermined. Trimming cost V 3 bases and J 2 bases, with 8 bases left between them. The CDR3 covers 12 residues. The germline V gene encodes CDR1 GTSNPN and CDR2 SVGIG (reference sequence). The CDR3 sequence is CAWSGTPYEQYF. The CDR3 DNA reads TGTGCCTGGAGCGGTACCCCCTACGAGCAGTACTTC.

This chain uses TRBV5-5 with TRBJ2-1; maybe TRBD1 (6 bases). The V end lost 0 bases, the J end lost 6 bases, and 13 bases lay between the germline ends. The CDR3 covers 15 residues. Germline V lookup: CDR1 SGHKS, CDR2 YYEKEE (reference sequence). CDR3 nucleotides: TGTGCCAGCAGCTTGGGCAGGGGCTGGATCAATGAGCAGTTCTTC. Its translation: CASSLGRGWINEQFF.